The 18 T cell receptor beta chains below come from one sample, sequenced in a study of cytomegalovirus exposure and HLA in healthy donors. The PCR ran on 60 Vbeta and 13 Jbeta primers. Assay used: immunoSEQ multiplex PCR; TCRdb lists only in-frame clones, some missing. The table lists 110,000 or so clones, roughly four fifths of them singletons. Specimen: PBMCs. These receptors were taken from a woman under 30 in good health and CMV-seronegative.

The chain uses TRBV19 and TRBJ1-2, with 9 bases fitting TRBD1. Losses at the gene ends were 7 bases for V and 4 bases for J; bases not matched to a gene: 13. This CDR3 is built from 16 residues. Germline CDR1 reads LNHDA; CDR2 reads SQIVND (reference sequence). The CDR3 sequence is CASIFPGQGGRYGYTF. In DNA form, the CDR3 reads TGTGCCAGTATTTTCCCGGGACAGGGCGGGCGCTATGGCTACACCTTC. Looking up the rest from reference TRBV19 and TRBJ1-2 gives the full variable domain: DGGITQSPKYLFRKEGQNVTLSCEQNLNHDAMYWYRQDPGQGLRLIYYSQIVNDFQKGDIAEGYSVSREKKESFPLTVTSAQKNPTAFYLCASIFPGQGGRYGYTFGSGTRLTVV.

This rearrangement joins TRBV19 to TRBJ2-1; 8 positions match TRBD2. This CDR3 has 17 amino acids. Germline CDR1 reads LNHDA; CDR2 reads SQIVND (reference sequence). The trim removed 5 bases at V and 0 bases at J, leaving 9 bases unmatched. CDR3 DNA sequence: TGTGCCAGTAGTCCTGGACTAGCCCCCAGCTCCTACAATGAGCAGTTCTTC. This sequence encodes CASSPGLAPSSYNEQFF.

V gene TRBV7-9 combines with J gene TRBJ1-4; TRBD1 might be the D (5 bases). Trimming pared 2 bases from V and 5 bases from J, leaving 9 bases between. In germline, CDR1 is SEHNR, CDR2 FQNEAQ (reference sequence). This CDR3 comprises 14 residues. The CDR3 reads CASSLYGGNEKLFF. The CDR3 bases are TGTGCCAGCAGCTTATACGGGGGGAATGAAAAACTGTTTTTT. The whole variable domain, remainder taken from reference TRBV7-9 and TRBJ1-4, is DTGVSQNPRHKITKRGQNVTFRCDPISEHNRLYWYRQTLGQGPEFLTYFQNEAQLEKSRLLSDRFSAERPKGSFSTLEIQRTEQGDSAMYLCASSLYGGNEKLFFGSGTQLSVL.

The V call is TRBV7-9, the J call TRBJ1-1; D is perhaps TRBD1 (5 bases). The germline V gene has CDR1 SEHNR and CDR2 FQNEAQ (reference sequence). This CDR3 spans 13 amino acids. V gave up 1 base and J gave up 6 bases, with 9 bases separating them. CDR3 sequence: CASSLEWGPEAFF. The CDR3 coding sequence is TGTGCCAGCAGCTTAGAATGGGGCCCTGAAGCTTTCTTT.

V usage is TRBV2 and J usage is TRBJ2-5, with TRBD1 identical over 9 bases. Germline CDR1 is SNHLY and CDR2 is FYNNEI. V lost 7 bases and J lost 0; bases outside the gene matches: 12. The CDR3 extends over 17 amino acids. CDR3 nucleotides: TGTGCCAGCACCGAAGGGGGGACAGGGAGTTACCAAGAGACCCAGTACTTC. It is translated as CASTEGGTGSYQETQYF.

The rearrangement links TRBV15 to TRBJ2-7, with TRBD1 matching 10 bases. There are 16 residues in the CDR3. After removal of 3 bases from V and 5 bases from J, the junction contained 10 bases not matched to a gene. Germline V gene lookup returns CDR1 LNHNV and CDR2 YYDKDF (reference sequence). This CDR3 reads CATSREGDRGRNEQYF. The CDR3 DNA sequence: TGTGCCACCAGCAGGGAAGGGGACAGGGGAAGGAACGAGCAGTACTTC. The variable domain in full, completed from reference TRBV15 and TRBJ2-7, reads DAMVIQNPRYQVTQFGKPVTLSCSQTLNHNVMYWYQQKSSQAPKLLFHYYDKDFNNEADTPDNFQSRRPNTSFCFLDIRSPGLGDTAMYLCATSREGDRGRNEQYFGPGTRLTVT.

The V call is TRBV19, the J call TRBJ2-7; TRBD1 matches 8 bases. Germline V gene data show CDR1 as LNHDA and CDR2 as SQIVND (reference sequence). V shed 3 bases, J shed 7 bases, and the junction held 11 bases outside the gene matches. The CDR3 extends over 15 amino acids. CDR3 sequence reads: CASSIRGTGDREQYF. CDR3 nucleotides: TGTGCCAGTAGTATTCGCGGGACAGGTGATCGGGAGCAGTACTTC.

This clone was counted between two and nine times. The genes are TRBV2 and TRBJ1-5; 7 bases agree with TRBD1. Germline V CDR1 and CDR2: SNHLY, FYNNEI. Trimming removed 3 bases from V and 0 bases from J; junction bases left unmatched: 5. The CDR3 contains 16 residues. DNA of the CDR3: TGTGCCAGCAGTGAGGGGACAGTCTATAGCAATCAGCCCCAGCATTTT. It specifies CASSEGTVYSNQPQHF.

The chain has TRBV11-2 and TRBJ2-7; weak D call: TRBD2 (5 bases). In germline, CDR1 is SGHAT, CDR2 FQNNGV. This CDR3 is built from 14 residues. Trimming took off 1 base at V and 0 bases at J, with 7 bases between the two ends. The CDR3 DNA is TGTGCCAGCAGCTTAGGGACTGCCTCCTACGAGCAGTACGTC. Translated: CASSLGTASYEQYV.

V is TRBV5-1 and J is TRBJ1-1; perhaps TRBD1 as D (5 bases). The CDR3 consists of 13 residues. Trimming took off 0 bases at V and 4 bases at J, with 7 bases between the two ends. The germline V gene has CDR1 SGHRS and CDR2 YFSETQ. As DNA, the CDR3 is TGCGCCAGCAGCTTGGCAGGGTTCACTGAAGCTTTCTTT. Protein product: CASSLAGFTEAFF.

V usage is TRBV6-5 and J usage is TRBJ1-1; D uncertain. The CDR3 is made up of 11 amino acids. Germline CDR1 is MNHEY and CDR2 is SVGAGI. V was shortened by 7 bases and J by 1 base, with 4 bases between the two germline ends. CDR3 sequence: CASTGNTEAFF. The CDR3, as DNA: TGTGCCAGCACAGGGAACACTGAAGCTTTCTTT.

The chain recombines TRBV4-1 with TRBJ2-1; D gene unclear. V lost 0 bases to trimming and J lost 1 base, with 4 bases between them. This CDR3 spans 14 amino acids. In germline, CDR1 is MGHRA, CDR2 YSYEKL. For the CDR3, the DNA is TGCGCCAGCAGCCAAGAGTCATCCTACAATGAGCAGTTCTTC. Protein product: CASSQESSYNEQFF.

This clone came up once. The chain joins TRBV6-5 to TRBJ1-2; 7 nucleotides align to TRBD1. Germline V gene lookup returns CDR1 MNHEY and CDR2 SVGAGI. The CDR3 sequence is 15 residues long. Germline trimming cut 2 bases from V and 2 bases from J; bases unmatched to any gene: 5. As DNA, the CDR3 is TGTGCCAGCAGTTACGTTGGGACAGAAAACTATGGCTACACCTTC. This gives the protein CASSYVGTENYGYTF.

This chain links TRBV7-7 with TRBJ2-5; D is possibly TRBD1 (5 bases). CDR3 size: 13 residues. In germline, CDR1 is SSHAT, CDR2 FNYEAQ (reference sequence). The V gene lost 3 bases and the J gene lost 4 bases, with 9 bases spanning the gap. CDR3 amino acids: CASSFQRGETQYF. CDR3 coding DNA: TGTGCCAGCAGCTTTCAAAGGGGAGAGACCCAGTACTTC.

This clone was detected only once. CDR3 DNA: TGTGCCAGTAGTATTCCAGGGGGCGGTACTAATGAAAAACTGTTTTTT. Amino acid sequence: CASSIPGGGTNEKLFF. The chain uses TRBV19 and TRBJ1-4, with 8 bases identical to TRBD1. J lost 2 bases, V lost 3 bases, and 5 bases had no gene match. CDR1 LNHDA and CDR2 SQIVND come from the germline V gene (reference sequence). CDR3 size: 16 residues.

This chain joins TRBV11-1 and TRBJ1-2; D is unresolved. The CDR3 runs to 15 residues. Trimming took off 5 bases at V and 8 bases at J, with 21 bases between the two ends. Germline V CDR1 and CDR2: SGHAT, FQDESV (reference sequence). CDR3 protein: CASSPRGANPRGYTF. The CDR3 nucleotides read TGTGCCAGCAGCCCGCGGGGAGCGAACCCTAGGGGCTACACCTTC.

The rearrangement links TRBV5-1 to TRBJ2-5; 11 bases are a match to TRBD1. CDR3 length: 16 amino acids. The trim removed 1 base at V and 2 bases at J, leaving 4 bases unmatched. CDR1 is SGHRS, CDR2 YFSETQ, per germline. The CDR3 spells CASSLWTGGGQETQYF. The DNA for the CDR3 is TGCGCCAGCAGCTTGTGGACAGGGGGCGGGCAAGAGACCCAGTACTTC. Together with reference TRBV5-1 and TRBJ2-5, the CDR3 gives the full variable domain: KAGVTQTPRYLIKTRGQQVTLSCSPISGHRSVSWYQQTPGQGLQFLFEYFSETQRNKGNFPGRFSGRQFSNSRSEMNVSTLELGDSALYLCASSLWTGGGQETQYFGPGTRLLVL.

The genes are TRBV14 and TRBJ2-6; possible D gene TRBD2, 5 bases. Germline V lookup: CDR1 SGHDN, CDR2 FVKESK. There are 16 residues in the CDR3. Trimming took off 4 bases at V and 0 bases at J, with 10 bases between the two ends. The CDR3 nucleotides are TGTGCCAGCAGCCCCTTGGGAGCCTCTGGGGCCAACGTCCTGACTTTC. It encodes CASSPLGASGANVLTF.